The T cell receptor beta chain described here comes from a study of T cells in Graves' hyperthyroidism and ophthalmopathy. The investigators amplified TCR beta CDR3 regions from RNA transcripts. Using the HTBI primer set, a first-round RT-PCR was run on the TCR CDR3. TCRdb reprocessed the multiplex PCR reads via MiXCR and lists one record per CDR3 protein. Here the sample spans about 400,000 distinct CDR3 sequences, approximately 14% being singletons. The CDR3 contains 14 residues. Trimming left V 0 bases short and J 8 bases short, with 10 bases between. Germline V gene lookup returns CDR1 SEHNR and CDR2 FQNEAQ (reference sequence).

Sequencing input: blood. V and J are TRBV7-9 and TRBJ1-4; D ambiguous. This receptor was obtained from a man aged 18 to 35 with Graves' ophthalmopathy. In DNA form, the CDR3 reads TGTGCCAGCAGCTTAGCGGCGGATCTGGAAAAACTGTTTTTT. It translates to CASSLAADLEKLFF.